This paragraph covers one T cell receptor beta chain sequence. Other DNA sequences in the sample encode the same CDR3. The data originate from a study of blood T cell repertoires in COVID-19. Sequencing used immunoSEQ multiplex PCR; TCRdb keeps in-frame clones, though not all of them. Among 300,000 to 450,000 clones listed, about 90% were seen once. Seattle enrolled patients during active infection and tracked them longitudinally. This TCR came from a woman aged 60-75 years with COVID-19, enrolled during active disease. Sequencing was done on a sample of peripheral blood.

The CDR3 DNA reads TGCGCCAGCAGCTTGGTCCCTAGCGGGGGGTACAATGAGCAGTTCTTC. The encoded protein is CASSLVPSGGYNEQFF. The chain carries TRBV5-1 and TRBJ2-1; 11 nucleotides align to TRBD2. J lost 4 bases, V lost 0 bases, and 3 bases had no gene match. The germline V gene has CDR1 SGHRS and CDR2 YFSETQ. The CDR3 is made up of 16 amino acids.